Shown below are 8 T cell receptor beta chains from a single sample sequenced in a study of cytomegalovirus exposure and HLA in healthy donors. Primers included in the PCR were 60 Vbeta and 13 Jbeta primers. Here immunoSEQ multiplex PCR was the method, and the copy in TCRdb shows in-frame clones only, minus some. The table records about 280,000 clones, about 90% of them present only once. Sample: PBMCs. The receptors here all came from a woman in her late teens or twenties in good health and CMV-seronegative.

This clone was seen a few times. The V gene is TRBV14, the J gene TRBJ2-3; D unclear. V lost 6 bases, J lost 0 bases, and 7 bases lay in between. The CDR3 extends over 13 amino acids. Germline assignment: CDR1 SGHDN and CDR2 FVKESK. The CDR3 reads CASRQQSTDTQYF. The CDR3 DNA follows: TGTGCCAGCAGACAACAGAGCACAGATACGCAGTATTTT.

The chain has TRBV14 and TRBJ2-4; D is unresolved. CDR1 SGHDN and CDR2 FVKESK come from the germline V gene. This CDR3 spans 13 amino acids. V shed 3 bases and J shed 0 bases, with 3 bases lying between them. The CDR3 sequence: CASSHRAKNIQYF. CDR3 sequence (DNA): TGTGCCAGCAGCCACCGAGCCAAAAACATTCAGTACTTC.

In this sample, this clone turned up once. The chain employs TRBV14 and TRBJ1-2; D is undetermined. V dropped 0 bases and J dropped 4 bases, with 12 bases sitting between them. The germline V gene has CDR1 SGHDN and CDR2 FVKESK. CDR3 size: 15 residues. As DNA, the CDR3 is TGTGCCAGCAGCCAAGATCTGGACTTCTCCTATGGCTACACCTTC. Translation: CASSQDLDFSYGYTF.

The CDR3 protein is CASSGEKGYNEKLFF. In DNA form, the CDR3 reads TGTGCCAGCAGTGGGGAGAAGGGCTATAATGAAAAACTGTTTTTT. This chain uses TRBV2 with TRBJ1-4; D is undetermined. The V end lost 4 bases, the J end lost 4 bases, and 13 bases lay between the germline ends. The CDR3 length is 15 residues. CDR1 SNHLY and CDR2 FYNNEI come from the germline V gene.

The V call is TRBV11-2, the J call TRBJ1-2; TRBD1 agrees at 7 bases. The CDR3 contains 16 residues. V shed 6 bases and J 4 bases; nucleotides not matched to a gene: 14. Germline assignment: CDR1 SGHAT and CDR2 FQNNGV. CDR3 nucleotide sequence: TGTGCCAGCAGTCGAGCCCGGGACAGAGAATTCTATGGCTACACCTTC. Translating gives CASSRARDREFYGYTF. Drawing the rest from reference TRBV11-2 and TRBJ1-2, the complete variable domain is EAGVAQSPRYKIIEKRQSVAFWCNPISGHATLYWYQQILGQGPKLLIQFQNNGVVDDSQLPKDRFSAERLKGVDSTLKIQPAKLEDSAVYLCASSRARDREFYGYTFGSGTRLTVV.

CDR3 protein: CSAEVPGQGLSTDTQYF. The CDR3 DNA follows: TGCAGCGCCGAGGTCCCGGGACAGGGTTTAAGCACAGATACGCAGTATTTT. V usage is TRBV29-1 and J usage is TRBJ2-3, with 9 bases fitting TRBD1. CDR3 size: 17 residues. Germline V gene data show CDR1 as SQVTM and CDR2 as ANQGSEA. With V trimmed by 7 bases and J by 0 bases, 14 bases remained unmatched.

The table lists this clone with a count of one. The DNA of the CDR3 is TGTGCCAGCAGCTTGGACAGGGTAGCTGGCTACACCTTC. Residues: CASSLDRVAGYTF. V gene TRBV5-5 combines with J gene TRBJ1-2, with D perhaps matching TRBD1 (6 bases). The ends were cut back, 0 bases at V and 7 bases at J, with 10 bases in the middle. The germline CDR1 and CDR2 sequences are SGHKS and YYEKEE (reference sequence). This CDR3 contains 13 residues.

The V and J genes are TRBV5-8 and TRBJ1-1, with D uncertain. CDR1 is SGHTS and CDR2 is YDEGEE in the germline V gene. CDR3 length: 14 residues. Deletions cut 2 bases from V and 0 bases from J, with 8 bases between. CDR3 DNA sequence: TGTGCCAGCAGCTTCGGGAAGGTGAACACTGAAGCTTTCTTT. Its protein product is CASSFGKVNTEAFF.